This TCR beta chain was sequenced for a study of shared clonotypes between healthy human individuals. Study outcomes and limitations: Several donors held about 5% of naive CD4 clonotypes in common.

The study ran the assay at deep level. Sequenced by immunoSEQ multiplex PCR; TCRdb stores in-frame clones only, minus some. The table records about 1,800,000 clones, about 94% of them present only once. CD45RO-negative, CCR7-positively selected cells formed the naive CD8 fraction, excluding terminally differentiated effector memory CD45RA+ cells. The V gene's germline CDR1 is SEHNR and CDR2 FQNEAQ (reference sequence). CDR3 size: 13 residues. V lost 3 bases and J lost 4, with 9 bases in between. A few counts support this clone. Its antigen is unidentified. The chain uses TRBV7-9 and TRBJ1-1, with D maybe TRBD1 (5 bases). The source material was naive CD8+ T cells sorted from blood. This receptor was taken from a man aged 18 to 30 in good health. The chain's CDR3 is CASSFVQGTEAFF. The CDR3 DNA is TGTGCCAGCAGCTTTGTCCAGGGCACTGAAGCTTTCTTT.